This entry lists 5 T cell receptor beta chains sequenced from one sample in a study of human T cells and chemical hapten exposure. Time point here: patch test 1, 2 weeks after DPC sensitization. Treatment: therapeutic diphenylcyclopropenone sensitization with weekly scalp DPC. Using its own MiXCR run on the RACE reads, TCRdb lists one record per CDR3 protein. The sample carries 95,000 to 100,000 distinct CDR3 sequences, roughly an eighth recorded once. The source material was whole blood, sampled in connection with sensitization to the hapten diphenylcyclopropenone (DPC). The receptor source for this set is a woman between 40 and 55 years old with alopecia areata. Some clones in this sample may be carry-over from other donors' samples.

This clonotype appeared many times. The CDR3 bases are TGTGCCAGCTCACTTGGGACAGGGTTATCCTACGAGCAGTACTTC. This translates into CASSLGTGLSYEQYF. The rearrangement links TRBV18 to TRBJ2-7, with 9 bases aligning to TRBD1. Germline values: CDR1 KGHSH, CDR2 LQKENI. This CDR3 spans 15 amino acids. V lost 4 bases to trimming and J lost 1 base; unmatched junction nucleotides: 5. Together with reference TRBV18 and TRBJ2-7, the CDR3 gives the full variable domain: NAGVMQNPRHLVRRRGQEARLRCSPMKGHSHVYWYRQLPEEGLKFMVYLQKENIIDESGMPKERFSAEFPKEGPSILRIQQVVRGDSAAYFCASSLGTGLSYEQYFGPGTRLTVT.

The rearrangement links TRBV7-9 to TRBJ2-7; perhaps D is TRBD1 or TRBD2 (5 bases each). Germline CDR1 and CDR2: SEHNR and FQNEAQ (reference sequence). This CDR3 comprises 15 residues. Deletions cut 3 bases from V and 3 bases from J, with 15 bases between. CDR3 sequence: CASSFWDARNYEQYF. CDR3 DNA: TGTGCCAGCAGCTTTTGGGACGCCCGGAACTACGAGCAGTACTTC.

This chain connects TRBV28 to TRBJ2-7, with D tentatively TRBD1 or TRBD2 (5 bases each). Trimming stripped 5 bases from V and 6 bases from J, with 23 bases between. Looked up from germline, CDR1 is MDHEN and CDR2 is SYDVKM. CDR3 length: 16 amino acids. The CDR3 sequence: CASSLWGTSSRREQYF. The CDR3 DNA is TGTGCCAGCAGTCTTTGGGGGACCTCTTCCCGGCGCGAGCAGTACTTC.

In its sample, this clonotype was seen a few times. The CDR3, as DNA: TGTGCCAGCACTACGAGGGGGAGCACAGATACGCAGTATTTT. This gives the protein CASTTRGSTDTQYF. V and J are TRBV7-2 and TRBJ2-3; the D gene is possibly TRBD1 (6 bases). The CDR3 totals 14 residues. Trimming took 7 bases from V and 0 from J, leaving 11 bases between them. Per the germline V gene, CDR1 is SGHTA and CDR2 is FQGNSA.

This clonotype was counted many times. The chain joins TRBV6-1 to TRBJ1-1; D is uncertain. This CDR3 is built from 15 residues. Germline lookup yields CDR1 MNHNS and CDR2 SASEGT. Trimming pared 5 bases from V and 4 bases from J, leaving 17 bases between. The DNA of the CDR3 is TGTGCCAGCAGTAACCAGAACCTAGAAGGCACTGAAGCTTTCTTT. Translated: CASSNQNLEGTEAFF.